The next 30 T cell receptor beta chains were all read from a single sample in a study of ipilimumab plus nivolumab after autologous stem cell transplantation (dated by TCRdb to the early 2020s). To prepare the library, the immunoSEQ multiplex PCR assay was applied. TCRdb retrieved this table from immuneACCESS and kept in-frame rearrangements only. Not all clones are present; in checked studies, unresolved V genes account for under half, and no reason is known for the remainder. The sample records roughly 16,000 clones, about 80% of which are singletons. The leading ten clones occupy under 25% of the sample. The sequencing here drew on PBMCs, taken in a trial of ipilimumab plus nivolumab as post-transplant consolidation. The receptor set was obtained from a male donor with diffuse large B-cell lymphoma.

V usage is TRBV28 and J usage is TRBJ1-2; D not resolved. Trimming pared 7 bases from V and 4 bases from J, leaving 13 bases between. Germline V gene sequence: CDR1 MDHEN, CDR2 SYDVKM. This CDR3 comprises 13 residues. DNA for the CDR3: TGTGCCAGCATCCCTTCCGGCCCCTATGGCTACACCTTC. Protein: CASIPSGPYGYTF.

This chain joins TRBV28 and TRBJ1-6; D gene uncertain. The CDR3 is made up of 13 amino acids. CDR1 and CDR2 (germline): MDHEN, SYDVKM. V was trimmed by 5 bases and J by 4 bases, leaving 6 bases between them. This CDR3 is CASSRDYNSPLHF. The CDR3 DNA reads as TGTGCCAGCAGTCGGGATTATAATTCACCCCTCCACTTT.

This chain uses TRBV5-1 with TRBJ2-6; perhaps D is TRBD1 or TRBD2 (5 bases each). Trimming shortened V by 4 bases and J by 2 bases, and 10 bases separated the two germline ends. This CDR3 has 15 residues. Germline CDR1 SGHRS, CDR2 YFSETQ. CDR3 sequence: CASSRGWAGANVLTF. The CDR3 nucleotides are TGCGCCAGCAGCCGGGGCTGGGCTGGGGCCAACGTCCTGACTTTC.

The chain links TRBV9 to TRBJ2-7; perhaps D is TRBD1 or TRBD2 (7 bases each). V lost 0 bases and J 4 bases, leaving 14 bases between the germline ends. This CDR3 has 15 residues. CDR1 is SGDLS, CDR2 YYNGEE, per germline. The CDR3 sequence: CASSVGGGTDYEQYF. CDR3 DNA sequence: TGTGCCAGCAGCGTAGGGGGAGGGACAGATTACGAGCAGTACTTC.

This sequence joins TRBV2 and TRBJ1-5; D uncertain. Trimming pared 4 bases from V and 6 bases from J, leaving 13 bases between. The germline V gene encodes CDR1 SNHLY and CDR2 FYNNEI. This CDR3 region has 14 residues. CDR3 nucleotide sequence: TGTGCCAGCAGTGTCTTAAGTAATGGTCAGCCCCAGCATTTT. This encodes CASSVLSNGQPQHF.

By share of the sample, this clone is medium-sized. The chain carries TRBV27 and TRBJ2-5; 8 bases are a match to TRBD2. Germline V gene sequence: CDR1 MNHEY, CDR2 SMNVEV (reference sequence). With 8 bases clipped from V and 5 bases from J, the junction kept 16 bases outside the gene matches. The CDR3 spans 16 residues. Here the CDR3 DNA reads TGTGCCAGCTCGGGGGGCGCGGGGGGCGAGGCCGAGACCCAGTACTTC. Protein: CASSGGAGGEAETQYF.

The chain is built from TRBV6-1 and TRBJ1-2; no clear D. The CDR3 consists of 11 residues. Germline lookup yields CDR1 MNHNS and CDR2 SASEGT. Trimming left V 5 bases short and J 8 bases short, with 9 bases between. The CDR3: CASSSGTGYTF. The CDR3 DNA sequence: TGTGCCAGCAGTTCCGGTACCGGCTACACCTTC.

The chain combines TRBV7-9 with TRBJ2-7; perhaps TRBD2 as D (6 bases). The CDR3 spans 13 residues. From germline, CDR1 is SEHNR and CDR2 FQNEAQ (reference sequence). V dropped 8 bases and J dropped 3 bases, with 14 bases sitting between them. DNA of the CDR3: TGTGCCAGCTTCCCCGTGGGGGGCTACGAGCAGTACTTC. As protein: CASFPVGGYEQYF.

This clone has a handful of counts. The chain is built from TRBV9 and TRBJ2-1, with D tentatively TRBD2 (5 bases). In germline, CDR1 is SGDLS, CDR2 YYNGEE. The V gene lost 3 bases and the J gene lost 1 base, with 14 bases spanning the gap. The CDR3 is 16 amino acids. The CDR3 region has the DNA TGTGCCAGCAGCGATTCCCGGGGTGTATCCTACAATGAGCAGTTCTTC. Residues: CASSDSRGVSYNEQFF.

The chain is built from TRBV6-5 and TRBJ1-2; D possibly corresponds to TRBD1 (6 bases). Germline V CDR1 and CDR2: MNHEY, SVGAGI. There are 13 residues in the CDR3. Deletions cut 2 bases from V and 7 bases from J, with 11 bases between. CDR3 residues: CASSYQGPGGYTF. CDR3 bases: TGTGCCAGCAGTTACCAGGGGCCGGGTGGCTACACCTTC.

This chain joins TRBV7-9 and TRBJ2-7; the match to TRBD2 covers 11 bases. Germline CDR1 and CDR2: SEHNR and FQNEAQ (reference sequence). The CDR3 loop spans 15 amino acids. V lost 5 bases to trimming and J lost 0 bases; unmatched junction nucleotides: 3. CDR3: CASSPTSGSSYEQYF. The DNA for the CDR3 is TGTGCCAGCAGCCCCACTAGCGGGAGCTCCTACGAGCAGTACTTC.

The chain links TRBV10-3 to TRBJ2-2; TRBD1 matches at 8 bases. In germline, CDR1 is ENHRY, CDR2 SYGVKD. The trim removed 5 bases at V and 2 bases at J, leaving 7 bases unmatched. The CDR3 is 16 amino acids. The CDR3 spells CAISRQGQANTGELFF. CDR3 in DNA: TGTGCCATCAGTAGACAGGGACAGGCTAACACCGGGGAGCTGTTTTTT.

V gene TRBV18 combines with J gene TRBJ2-1; maybe TRBD1 (7 bases). V lost 3 bases and J lost 7, with 16 bases in between. This CDR3 has 15 amino acids. Germline V CDR1 and CDR2: KGHSH, LQKENI. CDR3 amino acids: CASSPQGGSRNEQFF. The CDR3 DNA is TGTGCCAGCTCACCTCAGGGGGGCAGTAGAAATGAGCAGTTCTTC.

This chain connects TRBV9 to TRBJ1-4, with D perhaps matching TRBD1 (5 bases). The V gene's germline CDR1 is SGDLS and CDR2 YYNGEE. Trimming left V 0 bases short and J 8 bases short, with 20 bases between. The CDR3 extends over 17 amino acids. CDR3 sequence: CASSVGLGRQYSEKLFF. The CDR3 DNA sequence: TGTGCCAGCAGCGTAGGTCTAGGCCGACAGTATTCGGAAAAACTGTTTTTT.

The V and J genes are TRBV4-1 and TRBJ1-5, with D tentatively TRBD1 (6 bases). Per germline, CDR1 MGHRA and CDR2 YSYEKL. The CDR3 spans 15 residues. Trimming took off 0 bases at V and 7 bases at J, with 13 bases between the two ends. The CDR3 DNA is TGCGCCAGCAGCCAAGAGGCCTTTCAGGGGCAGCCCCAGCATTTT. Its translation is CASSQEAFQGQPQHF.

The gene calls are TRBV5-1 and TRBJ2-2; a possible D gene is TRBD1 (5 bases). Germline-derived CDR1 and CDR2 are SGHRS and YFSETQ. The CDR3 totals 16 residues. Deletions cut 0 bases from V and 0 bases from J, with 9 bases between. The CDR3 protein is CASSLASRANTGELFF. For the CDR3, the DNA is TGCGCCAGCAGCTTGGCGTCCAGGGCGAACACCGGGGAGCTGTTTTTT.

The gene calls are TRBV28 and TRBJ1-2; D not certain. This CDR3 is built from 11 residues. Per germline, CDR1 MDHEN and CDR2 SYDVKM. V was shortened by 11 bases and J by 4 bases, with 11 bases between the two germline ends. The CDR3 DNA reads as TGTGCCTCCGGGAAGGCCTATGGCTACACCTTC. Protein: CASGKAYGYTF.

DNA for the CDR3: TGTGCCAGCAGCTTAGGATCGGAGGACAGGCTGTACTTC. Protein: CASSLGSEDRLYF. The chain joins TRBV7-2 to TRBJ2-4; 7 bases align to TRBD1. The trim removed 1 base at V and 15 bases at J, leaving 9 bases unmatched. Germline assignment: CDR1 SGHTA and CDR2 FQGNSA. The CDR3 totals 13 residues.

The J gene is TRBJ2-7, the V gene TRBV5-1; D may correspond to TRBD1 or TRBD2 (5 bases each). The CDR3 totals 15 residues. V lost 4 bases and J lost 3, with 17 bases in between. CDR1 is SGHRS and CDR2 is YFSETQ in the germline V gene. The CDR3: CASSRLSGLGYEQYF. In DNA, the CDR3 is TGCGCCAGCAGCCGCTTGTCGGGGCTAGGCTACGAGCAGTACTTC. Combining the CDR3 with reference TRBV5-1 and TRBJ2-7 gives the whole variable domain KAGVTQTPRYLIKTRGQQVTLSCSPISGHRSVSWYQQTPGQGLQFLFEYFSETQRNKGNFPGRFSGRQFSNSRSEMNVSTLELGDSALYLCASSRLSGLGYEQYFGPGTRLTVT.

The J gene is TRBJ2-7, the V gene TRBV4-2, with D possibly matching TRBD1 (6 bases). The CDR3 spans 15 residues. Germline assignment: CDR1 LGHNA and CDR2 YNFKEQ. The ends were cut back, 0 bases at V and 4 bases at J, with 13 bases in the middle. The CDR3 loop is CASSQEGTGSYEQYF. The DNA of the CDR3 is TGTGCCAGCAGCCAAGAGGGAACAGGGTCGTACGAGCAGTACTTC.

The V and J genes are TRBV7-5 and TRBJ2-1; the table's D call TRBD2 went unverified against the DNA. TRBV7-5 constitutes a pseudogene. There are 14 residues in the CDR3. CDR3: CARSCKAGYNEQFF. The DNA for the CDR3 is TGTGCCAGAAGCTGTAAAGCGGGGTACAATGAGCAGTTCTTC.

The V and J genes are TRBV21-1 and TRBJ2-7; no DNA check was done on the table's D call, TRBD1. TRBV21-1 counts as a pseudogene. The CDR3 has 14 amino acids. CDR3 in DNA: TGTGCCAGCAGCAAAGCGCTTTGGGCCCACGAGCAGTACTTC. It encodes CASSKALWAHEQYF.

This clone showed up just once. This chain joins TRBV7-9 and TRBJ2-3; 15 nucleotides match TRBD2. Germline values: CDR1 SEHNR, CDR2 FQNEAQ (reference sequence). The CDR3 has 18 residues. V was clipped by 5 bases and J by 1 base; unmatched bases: 7. The DNA of the CDR3 is TGTGCCAGCAGCGGGACTAGCGGGGGGAGAACCCGCACAGATACGCAGTATTTT. Translated, it gives CASSGTSGGRTRTDTQYF. Full variable domain (outside the CDR3, taken from reference TRBV7-9 and TRBJ2-3): DTGVSQNPRHKITKRGQNVTFRCDPISEHNRLYWYRQTLGQGPEFLTYFQNEAQLEKSRLLSDRFSAERPKGSFSTLEIQRTEQGDSAMYLCASSGTSGGRTRTDTQYFGPGTRLTVL.

V and J are TRBV5-4 and TRBJ2-5; 8 bases are a match to TRBD2. J lost 5 bases, V lost 6 bases, and 6 bases had no gene match. In germline, CDR1 is SGHNT, CDR2 YYREEE (reference sequence). The CDR3 contains 13 residues. CDR3 coding DNA: TGTGCCAGCACCTCCGGGACTAGGGAGACCCAGTACTTC. This translates into CASTSGTRETQYF.

The rearrangement uses TRBV28 and TRBJ2-5; tentatively, D is TRBD1 or TRBD2 (6 bases each). CDR3 length: 15 residues. Germline V CDR1 and CDR2: MDHEN, SYDVKM. V lost 5 bases to trimming and J lost 4 bases, with 17 bases between them. For the CDR3, the DNA is TGTGCCAGCAGTCACCTCGGGGGCGCGGGAGAGACCCAGTACTTC. Residues: CASSHLGGAGETQYF.

CDR3 in amino acids: CASPGTAWTEAFF. The CDR3 DNA is TGCGCCAGTCCTGGGACCGCGTGGACTGAAGCTTTCTTT. This rearrangement joins TRBV4-3 to TRBJ1-1; possible D gene TRBD1, 5 bases. V shed 9 bases and J shed 5 bases, with 16 bases lying between them. The CDR3 length is 13 residues. The V gene's germline CDR1 is LGHNA and CDR2 YSLEER.

This rearrangement joins TRBV7-3 to TRBJ1-2, with 10 bases aligning to TRBD1. CDR1 and CDR2 (germline): SGHTA, FQGTGA. The CDR3 spans 14 residues. Germline trimming cut 8 bases from V and 1 base from J; bases unmatched to any gene: 4. The CDR3 protein is CASSRTGGNYGYTF. The CDR3 nucleotides read TGTGCCAGCTCACGGACAGGGGGTAACTATGGCTACACCTTC. Drawing the rest from reference TRBV7-3 and TRBJ1-2, the complete variable domain is GAGVSQTPSNKVTEKGKYVELRCDPISGHTALYWYRQSLGQGPEFLIYFQGTGAADDSGLPNDRFFAVRPEGSVSTLKIQRTERGDSAVYLCASSRTGGNYGYTFGSGTRLTVV.

The chain couples TRBV27 to TRBJ2-5; D may be TRBD2 (7 bases). Germline values: CDR1 MNHEY, CDR2 SMNVEV (reference sequence). The CDR3 consists of 17 residues. V was trimmed by 5 bases and J by 9 bases, leaving 28 bases between them. Here the CDR3 reads CASSRRQGLTLAGAQYF. The CDR3 nucleotides read TGTGCCAGCAGTCGTCGCCAGGGGTTGACCCTCGCGGGGGCCCAGTACTTC.

The chain joins TRBV6-5 to TRBJ1-3; 7 bases line up with TRBD1. V was clipped by 6 bases and J by 2 bases; unmatched bases: 7. The germline CDR1 and CDR2 sequences are MNHEY and SVGAGI. The CDR3 is made up of 15 amino acids. The DNA of the CDR3 is TGTGCCAGCAGACAGACAGGGCAGACTGGAAACACCATATATTTT. Its protein is CASRQTGQTGNTIYF.

The chain joins TRBV25-1 to TRBJ1-1; no reliable D call. The germline CDR1 and CDR2 sequences are MGHDK and SYGVNS. Deletions cut 5 bases from V and 4 bases from J, with 11 bases between. The CDR3 runs to 13 residues. The CDR3 nucleotides read TGTGCCAGCAGTCAACCCATTACCACTGAAGCTTTCTTT. Translating it yields CASSQPITTEAFF. Variable domain in full (rest from reference TRBV25-1 and TRBJ1-1): EADIYQTPRYLVIGTGKKITLECSQTMGHDKMYWYQQDPGMELHLIHYSYGVNSTEKGDLSSESTVSRIRTEHFPLTLESARPSHTSQYLCASSQPITTEAFFGQGTRLTVV.